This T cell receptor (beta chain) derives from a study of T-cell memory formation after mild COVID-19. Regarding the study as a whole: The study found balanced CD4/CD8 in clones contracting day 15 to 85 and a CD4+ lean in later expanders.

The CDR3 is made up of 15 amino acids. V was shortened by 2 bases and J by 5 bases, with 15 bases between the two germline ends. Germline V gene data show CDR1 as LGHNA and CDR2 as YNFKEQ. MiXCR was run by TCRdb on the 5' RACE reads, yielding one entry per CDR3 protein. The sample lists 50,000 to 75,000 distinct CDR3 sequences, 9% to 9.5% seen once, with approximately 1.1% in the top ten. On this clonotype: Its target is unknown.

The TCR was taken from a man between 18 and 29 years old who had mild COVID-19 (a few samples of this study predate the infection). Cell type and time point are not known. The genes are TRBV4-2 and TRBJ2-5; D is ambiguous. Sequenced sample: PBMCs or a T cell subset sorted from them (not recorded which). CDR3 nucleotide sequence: TGTGCCAGCAGCCAATCCAGGACCCCTGGGGAGACCCAGTACTTC. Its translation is CASSQSRTPGETQYF.